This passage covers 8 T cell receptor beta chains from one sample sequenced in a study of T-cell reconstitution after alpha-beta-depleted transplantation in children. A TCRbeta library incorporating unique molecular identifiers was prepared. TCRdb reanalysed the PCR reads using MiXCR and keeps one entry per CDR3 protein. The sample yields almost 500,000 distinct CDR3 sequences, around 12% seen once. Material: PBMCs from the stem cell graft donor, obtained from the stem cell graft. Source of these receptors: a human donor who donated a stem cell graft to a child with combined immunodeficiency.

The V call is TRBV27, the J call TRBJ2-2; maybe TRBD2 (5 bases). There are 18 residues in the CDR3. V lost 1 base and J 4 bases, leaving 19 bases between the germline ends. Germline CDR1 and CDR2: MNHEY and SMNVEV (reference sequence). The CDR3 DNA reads TGTGCCAGCAGTTTATATCCCCCCCTGCGGGCGTTCACCGGGGAGCTGTTTTTT. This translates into CASSLYPPLRAFTGELFF.

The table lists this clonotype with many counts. CDR3 loop: CASGEGLGEQYF. As DNA, the CDR3 is TGTGCCAGCGGGGAGGGACTAGGCGAGCAGTACTTC. V and J are TRBV7-9 and TRBJ2-7; 8 nucleotides line up with TRBD2. V was pared by 8 bases and J by 6 bases, with 6 bases of the junction left unmatched. Germline V CDR1 and CDR2: SEHNR, FQNEAQ (reference sequence). This CDR3 has 12 amino acids.

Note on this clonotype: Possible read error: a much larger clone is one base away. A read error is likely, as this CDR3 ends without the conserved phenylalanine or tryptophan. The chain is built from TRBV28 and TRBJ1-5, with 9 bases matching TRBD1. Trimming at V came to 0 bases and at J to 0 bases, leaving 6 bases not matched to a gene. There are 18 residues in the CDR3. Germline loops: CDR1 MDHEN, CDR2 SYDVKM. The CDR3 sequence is CASSLWEGTGSSNQPQHC. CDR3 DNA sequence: TGTGCCAGCAGTTTATGGGAGGGGACAGGGAGTAGCAATCAGCCCCAGCATTGT.

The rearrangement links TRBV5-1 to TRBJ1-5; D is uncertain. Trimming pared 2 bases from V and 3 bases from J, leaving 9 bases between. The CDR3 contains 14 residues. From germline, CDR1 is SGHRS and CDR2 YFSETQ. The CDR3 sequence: CASSFSPDNQPQHF. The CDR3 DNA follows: TGCGCCAGCAGCTTCTCCCCAGACAATCAGCCCCAGCATTTT.

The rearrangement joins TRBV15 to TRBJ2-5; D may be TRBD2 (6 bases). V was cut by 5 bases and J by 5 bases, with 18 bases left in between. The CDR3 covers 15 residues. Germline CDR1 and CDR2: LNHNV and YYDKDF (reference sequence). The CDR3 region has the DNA TGTGCCACCAGCGGAAGACTAGATGCTTTTGAGACCCAGTACTTC. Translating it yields CATSGRLDAFETQYF.

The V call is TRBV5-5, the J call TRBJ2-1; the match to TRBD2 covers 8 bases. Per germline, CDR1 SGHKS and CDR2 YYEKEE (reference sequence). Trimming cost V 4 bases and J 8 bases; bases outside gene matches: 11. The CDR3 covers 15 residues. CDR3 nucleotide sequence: TGTGCCAGCAGCATACCGGGACTAGGTTTATATGAGCAGTTCTTC. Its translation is CASSIPGLGLYEQFF. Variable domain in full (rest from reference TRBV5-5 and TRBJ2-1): DAGVTQSPTHLIKTRGQQVTLRCSPISGHKSVSWYQQVLGQGPQFIFQYYEKEERGRGNFPDRFSARQFPNYSSELNVNALLLGDSALYLCASSIPGLGLYEQFFGPGTRLTVL.

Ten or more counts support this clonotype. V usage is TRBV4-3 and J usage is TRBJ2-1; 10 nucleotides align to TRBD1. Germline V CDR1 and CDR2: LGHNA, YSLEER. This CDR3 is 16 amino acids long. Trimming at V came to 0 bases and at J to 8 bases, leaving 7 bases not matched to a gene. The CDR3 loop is CASSQEVETGGYEQFF. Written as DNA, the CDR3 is TGCGCCAGCAGCCAAGAAGTCGAGACAGGGGGCTATGAGCAGTTCTTC.

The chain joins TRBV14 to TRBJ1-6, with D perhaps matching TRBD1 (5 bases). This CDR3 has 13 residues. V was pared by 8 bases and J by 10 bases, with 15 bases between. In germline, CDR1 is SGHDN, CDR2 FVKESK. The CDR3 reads CASRRDFQSPLHF. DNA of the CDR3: TGTGCCAGCCGACGGGACTTCCAATCACCCCTCCACTTT. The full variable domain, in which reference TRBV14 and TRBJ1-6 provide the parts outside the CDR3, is EAGVTQFPSHSVIEKGQTVTLRCDPISGHDNLYWYRRVMGKEIKFLLHFVKESKQDESGMPNNRFLAERTGGTYSTLKVQPAELEDSGVYFCASRRDFQSPLHFGNGTRLTVT.